The clone carrying this T cell receptor (beta chain) was detected only a few times. This sample was included in a study of identical twins. Per germline, CDR1 SGHNT and CDR2 YENEEA. V lost 5 bases to trimming and J lost 10 bases, with 14 bases between them. The CDR3 runs to 12 residues. From the 5' RACE reads, TCRdb called clonotypes with MiXCR, one entry per CDR3 protein. The sample lists 450,000 to 600,000 distinct CDR3 sequences, approximately 20% occurring once. The sample was also linked to a second study, of yellow fever vaccine responses in identical twins.

The receptor was isolated from a woman under 30 in good health. The genes are TRBV11-3 and TRBJ1-1; possible D gene TRBD1, 6 bases. Sequencing used CD4+ T cells sorted from blood. The CDR3 region is CASSVSGVGAFF. The CDR3 DNA reads TGTGCCAGCAGCGTATCAGGGGTAGGAGCTTTCTTT.